This section outlines one TCR beta chain sequence together with its context. Its antigen is unknown. Thyroid surgery had not been preceded by any treatment in any patient. These data belong to a study of metastatic and nonmetastatic thyroid tumors. This CDR3 spans 19 amino acids. V was pared by 2 bases and J by 1 base, with 14 bases of the junction left unmatched. Methods used by the authors: A papillary thyroid cancer distant-metastasis classifier was built from CDR3 differences across clinicopathological groups. TCRdb called clones again from the PCR reads with MiXCR. TCRdb's processing, not the authors' own work, is the source of the V and J calls. The sample records approximately 21,000 clones, roughly 27% being singletons. Study outcomes and limitations: Reports indicated that malignant thyroid tumors showed significantly higher TCR beta diversity than benign nodules did, in blood and tumor.

The sequence came from a male donor with papillary thyroid cancer or a benign thyroid nodule (not recorded which). Some clones in this sample may be carry-over from other donors' samples. The chain recombines TRBV7-1 with TRBJ2-3; TRBD2 agrees at 8 bases. TRBV7-1 is labeled an ORF, and its function is uncertain. Sequencing was done on a sample of tumor tissue. The CDR3 DNA follows: TGTGCCAGCAGCTCAAATAAAGCGGGGGCGTATCGGGGCACAGATACGCAGTATTTT. It translates to CASSSNKAGAYRGTDTQYF.